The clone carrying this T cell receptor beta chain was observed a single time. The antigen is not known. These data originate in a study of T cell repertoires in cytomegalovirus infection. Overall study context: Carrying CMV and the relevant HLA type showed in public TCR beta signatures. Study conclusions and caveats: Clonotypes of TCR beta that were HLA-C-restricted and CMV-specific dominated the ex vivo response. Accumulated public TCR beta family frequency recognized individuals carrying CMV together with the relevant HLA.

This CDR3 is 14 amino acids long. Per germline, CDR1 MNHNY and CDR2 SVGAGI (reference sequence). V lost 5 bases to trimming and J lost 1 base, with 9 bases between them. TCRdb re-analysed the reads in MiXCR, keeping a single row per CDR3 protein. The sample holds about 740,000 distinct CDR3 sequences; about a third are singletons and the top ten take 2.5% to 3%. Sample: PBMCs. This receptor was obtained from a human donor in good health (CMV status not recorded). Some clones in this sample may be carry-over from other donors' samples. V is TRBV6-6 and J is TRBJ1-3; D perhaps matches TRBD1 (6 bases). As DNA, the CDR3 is TGTGCCAGCAGTGTACAGGGATCTGGAAACACCATATATTTT. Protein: CASSVQGSGNTIYF.